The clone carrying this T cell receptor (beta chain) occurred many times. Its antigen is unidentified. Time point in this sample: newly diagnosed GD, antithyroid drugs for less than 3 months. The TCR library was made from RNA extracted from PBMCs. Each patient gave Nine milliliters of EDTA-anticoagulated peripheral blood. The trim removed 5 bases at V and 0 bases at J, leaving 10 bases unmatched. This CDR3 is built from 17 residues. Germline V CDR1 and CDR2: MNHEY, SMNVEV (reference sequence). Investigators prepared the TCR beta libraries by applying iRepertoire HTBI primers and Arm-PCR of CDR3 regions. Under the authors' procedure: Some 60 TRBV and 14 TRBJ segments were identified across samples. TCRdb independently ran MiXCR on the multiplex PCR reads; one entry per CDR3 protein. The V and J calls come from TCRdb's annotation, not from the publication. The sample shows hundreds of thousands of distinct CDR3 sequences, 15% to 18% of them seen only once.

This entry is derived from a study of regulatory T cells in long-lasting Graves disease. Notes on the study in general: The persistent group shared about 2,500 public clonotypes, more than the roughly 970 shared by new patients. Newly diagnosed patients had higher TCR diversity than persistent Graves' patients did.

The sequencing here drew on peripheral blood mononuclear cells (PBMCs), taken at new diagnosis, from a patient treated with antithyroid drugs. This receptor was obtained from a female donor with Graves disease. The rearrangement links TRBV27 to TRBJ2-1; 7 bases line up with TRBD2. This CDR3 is CASSPLVLASSYNEQFF. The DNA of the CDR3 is TGTGCCAGCAGTCCCCTGGTACTAGCGAGCTCCTACAATGAGCAGTTCTTC.